The rows below give T cell receptor beta chains drawn from one sample of a study of control samples from healthy donors and cancer patients. Profiling relied on immunoSEQ multiplex PCR, and the TCRdb table lists in-frame clones only, not all of them. The data show 35,000 to 45,000 clones, 70% to 90% seen once. Material for sequencing was blood. These TCRs come from a man in his sixties in good health. Both conserved end residues are part of each CDR3. The D gene is left open where the match is weak. Clone size is shown for a subset of rows, as once, few, many or a class of expanded clone.

.	TRBJ2-6	TRBV4-3	.	TGCGCCAGCAGCCCCGGAGTCACCAACGTCCTGACTTTC	CASSPGVTNVLTF
.	TRBJ2-1	TRBV12-3/TRBV12-4	.	TGTGCCAGCAGTTCGGGTACTTACAATGAGCAGTTCTTC	CASSSGTYNEQFF
.	TRBJ2-7	TRBV6-5	.	TGTGCCAGCAGTTATTTAAGCTCCTACGAGCAGTACTTC	CASSYLSSYEQYF
.	TRBJ1-2	TRBV6-1	TRBD1	TGTGCCAGCAGTGCCATGATTGGACAGGCTAACTATGGCTACACCTTC	CASSAMIGQANYGYTF
many	TRBJ2-1	TRBV5-6	TRBD2	TGTGCCAGCAGCTACGGGGGGCTAGCGGGAGTTGAGCAGTTCTTC	CASSYGGLAGVEQFF
.	TRBJ1-2	TRBV19	.	TGTGCCAGTAGTAGGGCCAGAGGCCTACTTAACTATGGCTACACCTTC	CASSRARGLLNYGYTF
.	TRBJ2-3	TRBV9	TRBD2	TGTGCCAGCAGCGTGGCTAGCGGGAGTGAAGGAGATACGCAGTATTTT	CASSVASGSEGDTQYF
few	TRBJ2-1	TRBV13	.	TGTGCCAGCAGCTTAAGAGGAGGGCTTGAGCAGTTCTTC	CASSLRGGLEQFF
.	TRBJ2-3	TRBV20-1	.	TGCAGTGCTAACCCCGCTACGCAGTATTTT	CSANPATQYF
.	TRBJ1-5	TRBV28	TRBD1	TGTGCCAGCAGTCTGGACAGGGCCTATCAGCCCCAGCATTTT	CASSLDRAYQPQHF
.	TRBJ1-4	TRBV2	TRBD1	TGTGCCAGCATGAGACAGGGGTGGCCTAATGAAAAACTGTTTTTT	CASMRQGWPNEKLFF